The source of this T cell receptor beta chain is a study of T cell responses to AZD1222 COVID-19 vaccine. Method: immunoSEQ multiplex PCR; TCRdb's copy keeps in-frame clones and lacks some. Here the sample spans about 160,000 clones, approximately 90% being singletons. Trimming removed 4 bases from V and 7 bases from J, with 11 bases in between. The CDR3 covers 12 residues. The germline V gene encodes CDR1 SGHNT and CDR2 YYREEE (reference sequence). The sequencing used peripheral blood, collected on day 0 of AZD1222 vaccination. The sequence came from an adult in good health. The V gene is TRBV5-4, the J gene TRBJ1-1, with no clear D. The CDR3 DNA is TGTGCCAGCAGCCTGCGATTGGATGAAGCTTTCTTT. Residues: CASSLRLDEAFF.